One sample yielded the 26 T cell receptor beta chains listed below, sequenced in a study of blood T cell repertoires in COVID-19. Measured with immunoSEQ multiplex PCR; TCRdb has only the in-frame clones, and not every one. The repertoire has 200,000 to 250,000 clones, 80% to 90% of them found once; the top ten carry approximately 4.2%. Input material: PBMCs or T cells enriched from blood (not recorded which). The receptors were sampled from a middle-aged woman with acute COVID-19.

The chain combines TRBV3-1 (or the pseudogene TRBV3-2) with TRBJ2-7, with D unclear. V lost 4 bases and J 0 bases, leaving 7 bases between the germline ends. The CDR3 is made up of 13 amino acids. Germline CDR1 and CDR2: LGHDT and YNNKEL (reference sequence). CDR3 region: CASSPKSSYEQYF. In DNA, the CDR3 is TGTGCCAGCAGCCCTAAAAGCTCCTACGAGCAGTACTTC.

This clone was seen a single time. CDR3 DNA: TGTGCCAGCAGCCGGACACTCGAGCGTGACGAGCAGTACTTC. It is translated as CASSRTLERDEQYF. The rearrangement joins TRBV7-9 to TRBJ2-7, with a tentative D call TRBD1 (5 bases). Trimming took off 5 bases at V and 5 bases at J, with 16 bases between the two ends. The V gene's germline CDR1 is SEHNR and CDR2 FQNEAQ (reference sequence). The CDR3 length is 14 residues.

This chain connects TRBV29-1 to TRBJ2-1, with 9 bases that match TRBD1. Germline V gene lookup returns CDR1 SQVTM and CDR2 ANQGSEA. The CDR3 runs to 15 residues. V was pared by 4 bases and J by 2 bases, with 6 bases of the junction left unmatched. The CDR3 DNA sequence: TGCAGCGTTGTGCCTCGGGACAGGGCCTACAATGAGCAGTTCTTC. Protein: CSVVPRDRAYNEQFF.

The chain joins TRBV5-1 to TRBJ2-1, with 14 bases fitting TRBD2. CDR3 size: 24 residues. V was pared by 0 bases and J by 1 base, with 21 bases of the junction left unmatched. The germline V gene encodes CDR1 SGHRS and CDR2 YFSETQ. The CDR3 reads CASSLVNRGIKGLAGEWSYNEQFF. The CDR3, as DNA: TGCGCCAGCAGCTTGGTGAACAGGGGGATTAAGGGACTAGCGGGAGAGTGGTCCTACAATGAGCAGTTCTTC. Based on the CDR3 plus reference TRBV5-1 and TRBJ2-1, the full variable domain is KAGVTQTPRYLIKTRGQQVTLSCSPISGHRSVSWYQQTPGQGLQFLFEYFSETQRNKGNFPGRFSGRQFSNSRSEMNVSTLELGDSALYLCASSLVNRGIKGLAGEWSYNEQFFGPGTRLTVL.

This chain links TRBV5-1 with TRBJ2-2, with TRBD2 matching over 8 bases. The CDR3 spans 15 residues. After removal of 4 bases from V and 1 base from J, the junction contained 3 bases not matched to a gene. Germline assignment: CDR1 SGHRS and CDR2 YFSETQ. The CDR3 region is CASSPLAVNTGELFF. The DNA of the CDR3 is TGCGCCAGCAGCCCACTAGCGGTGAACACCGGGGAGCTGTTTTTT.

The V gene is TRBV28, the J gene TRBJ2-7; TRBD1 matches 7 bases. With 4 bases clipped from V and 3 bases from J, the junction kept 12 bases outside the gene matches. The CDR3 has 16 residues. Germline CDR1 is MDHEN and CDR2 is SYDVKM. The CDR3 spells CASSSSRQGLRYEQYF. The CDR3 nucleotides are TGTGCCAGCAGTTCATCCCGACAGGGTCTTCGCTACGAGCAGTACTTC.

The rearrangement uses TRBV7-9 and TRBJ2-4; TRBD1 might be the D (6 bases). The CDR3 is 17 amino acids. Germline V lookup: CDR1 SEHNR, CDR2 FQNEAQ (reference sequence). V lost 0 bases to trimming and J lost 7 bases, with 19 bases between them. This CDR3 is CASSLAPRGPHLNIQYF. Here the CDR3 DNA reads TGTGCCAGCAGCTTAGCCCCCAGGGGACCCCACTTGAACATTCAGTACTTC.

The rearrangement uses TRBV27 and TRBJ1-2, with D possibly TRBD1 on 6 matching bases. The germline CDR1 and CDR2 sequences are MNHEY and SMNVEV (reference sequence). The CDR3 covers 18 residues. V was pared by 0 bases and J by 4 bases, with 21 bases between. The CDR3 spells CASSLSFRGGRAVYGYTF. The DNA of the CDR3 is TGTGCCAGCAGTTTATCCTTCAGGGGTGGAAGGGCGGTCTATGGCTACACCTTC.

This clone was recorded a few times. The genes are TRBV11-3 and TRBJ1-2; no firm D call. The CDR3 has 13 residues. Looked up from germline, CDR1 is SGHNT and CDR2 is YENEEA. The V and J ends lost 0 bases and 3 bases respectively, with 5 bases between them. The CDR3 DNA reads TGTGCCAGCAGCTTAGAGAGAGACTATGGCTACACCTTC. It specifies CASSLERDYGYTF.

This clone was recorded once. The V and J genes are TRBV7-9 and TRBJ1-1, with TRBD1 as a possible D gene (5 bases). CDR1 is SEHNR, CDR2 FQNEAQ, per germline (reference sequence). V was clipped by 3 bases and J by 3 bases, with 11 bases between them. The CDR3 spans 14 residues. CDR3 bases: TGTGCCAGCAGCTTGACAACAGGCTACACTGAAGCTTTCTTT. It specifies CASSLTTGYTEAFF.

The chain recombines TRBV7-9 with TRBJ1-1; no clear D. Germline-derived CDR1 and CDR2 are SEHNR and FQNEAQ (reference sequence). V was trimmed by 4 bases and J by 0 bases, leaving 6 bases between them. This CDR3 comprises 13 residues. The CDR3 loop reads CASSYQVNTEAFF. The CDR3 DNA reads TGTGCCAGCAGCTATCAGGTGAACACTGAAGCTTTCTTT.

CDR3 sequence: CASSLAQTSGMTFF. As DNA, the CDR3 is TGTGCCAGCAGCTTGGCCCAGACTAGCGGGATGACGTTCTTC. This rearrangement joins TRBV5-6 to TRBJ2-1; 11 nucleotides align to TRBD2. This CDR3 is built from 14 residues. After removal of 0 bases from V and 15 bases from J, the junction contained 8 bases not matched to a gene. CDR1 and CDR2 from the germline V gene are SGHDT and YYEEEE.

CDR3 bases: TGTGCCAGCAGTCCTACGGGACTAGCGGGAGCGCGAAATGAGCAGTTCTTC. Protein: CASSPTGLAGARNEQFF. The V and J genes are TRBV3-1 (or the pseudogene TRBV3-2) and TRBJ2-1; 14 bases align to TRBD2. The junction had 11 bases not matched to a gene; V was cut back by 6 bases and J by 7 bases. The germline CDR1 and CDR2 sequences are LGHDT and YNNKEL (reference sequence). The CDR3 runs 17 residues.

The gene calls are TRBV19 and TRBJ1-6; D is perhaps TRBD1 (5 bases). The length of the CDR3 is 16 residues. V lost 3 bases, J lost 3 bases, and 12 bases lay in between. Germline V lookup: CDR1 LNHDA, CDR2 SQIVND (reference sequence). The CDR3 DNA reads TGTGCCAGTAGTATCGGGGACTGGAGCTATAATTCACCCCTCCACTTT. Its translation is CASSIGDWSYNSPLHF.

This rearrangement joins TRBV7-9 to TRBJ1-3, with a weak D call TRBD1 (5 bases). Germline loops: CDR1 SEHNR, CDR2 FQNEAQ (reference sequence). There are 15 residues in the CDR3. V was trimmed by 0 bases and J by 4 bases, leaving 10 bases between them. CDR3 in amino acids: CASSLADGGGNTIYF. In DNA form, the CDR3 reads TGTGCCAGCAGCTTAGCGGACGGGGGAGGAAACACCATATATTTT.

The chain couples TRBV27 to TRBJ1-6, with 7 positions matching TRBD1. Germline loops: CDR1 MNHEY, CDR2 SMNVEV (reference sequence). After removal of 5 bases from V and 6 bases from J, the junction contained 4 bases not matched to a gene. The CDR3 sequence is 14 residues long. The DNA for the CDR3 is TGTGCCAGCAGTAACAGGGGAGGTAATTCACCCCTCCACTTT. It translates to CASSNRGGNSPLHF.

The V gene is TRBV7-9, the J gene TRBJ2-7; 11 nucleotides match TRBD2. The CDR3 extends over 15 amino acids. The ends lost 6 bases at V and 2 bases at J; junction bases unmatched: 6. Per the germline V gene, CDR1 is SEHNR and CDR2 is FQNEAQ (reference sequence). The CDR3 here is CASSTGTSGPYEQYF. CDR3 nucleotides: TGTGCCAGCAGTACCGGGACTAGCGGCCCCTACGAGCAGTACTTC.

This rearrangement joins TRBV6-5 to TRBJ2-7, with D maybe TRBD2 (6 bases). V was trimmed by 6 bases and J by 4 bases, leaving 16 bases between them. The germline CDR1 and CDR2 sequences are MNHEY and SVGAGI. CDR3 length: 14 residues. CDR3 coding DNA: TGTGCCAGCAGCAACGGGGGAGTAGGGTACGAGCAGTACTTC. It codes for CASSNGGVGYEQYF.

The V call is TRBV9, the J call TRBJ2-1; the match to TRBD2 covers 7 bases. In germline, CDR1 is SGDLS, CDR2 YYNGEE. This CDR3 is 15 amino acids long. Trimming cost V 2 bases and J 3 bases; bases outside gene matches: 5. As DNA, the CDR3 is TGTGCCAGCAGCGTTGCAGCGGGGAGCTACAATGAGCAGTTCTTC. The encoded protein is CASSVAAGSYNEQFF. Full variable domain (rest looked up from reference TRBV9 and TRBJ2-1): DSGVTQTPKHLITATGQRVTLRCSPRSGDLSVYWYQQSLDQGLQFLIQYYNGEERAKGNILERFSAQQFPDLHSELNLSSLELGDSALYFCASSVAAGSYNEQFFGPGTRLTVL.

This clone was seen just once. The V and J genes are TRBV18 and TRBJ2-2, with TRBD1 identical over 9 bases. J was trimmed by 4 bases and V by 1 base; bases with no gene match: 7. The V gene's germline CDR1 is KGHSH and CDR2 LQKENI. This CDR3 has 17 amino acids. This CDR3 is CASSPLTGTGRTGELFF. CDR3 coding DNA: TGTGCCAGCTCACCACTCACCGGGACAGGGCGCACCGGGGAGCTGTTTTTT.

The rearrangement links TRBV5-1 to TRBJ1-3; 7 positions match TRBD1. Germline assignment: CDR1 SGHRS and CDR2 YFSETQ. Trimming took 4 bases from V and 2 from J; bases not matched to a gene: 6. The CDR3 has 15 amino acids. The CDR3 loop reads CASSPIGQAGNTIYF. CDR3 nucleotide sequence: TGCGCCAGCAGCCCGATCGGACAGGCTGGAAACACCATATATTTT.

The chain recombines TRBV14 with TRBJ2-1; 8 nucleotides agree with TRBD2. The V gene's germline CDR1 is SGHDN and CDR2 FVKESK. With V trimmed by 4 bases and J by 10 bases, 15 bases remained unmatched. The CDR3 contains 16 residues. The CDR3 sequence is CASSLTGTRRVGEQFF. CDR3 bases: TGTGCCAGCAGCCTTACCGGGACTAGGCGCGTCGGGGAGCAGTTCTTC.

CDR3 in DNA: TGTGCCAGCGACCTAGCGGGATCGACAGATACGCAGTATTTT. This translates into CASDLAGSTDTQYF. The chain carries TRBV2 and TRBJ2-3; 9 nucleotides align to TRBD2. The ends lost 8 bases at V and 3 bases at J; junction bases unmatched: 6. The CDR3 loop spans 14 amino acids. Germline CDR1 and CDR2: SNHLY and FYNNEI.

This clone was seen more than once but under ten times. J is TRBJ2-3 and V is TRBV5-1; a possible D gene is TRBD2 (5 bases). There are 15 residues in the CDR3. Trimming stripped 0 bases from V and 0 bases from J, with 8 bases between. CDR1 is SGHRS and CDR2 is YFSETQ in the germline V gene. This chain's CDR3 is CASSLVGGSTDTQYF. The CDR3 nucleotides read TGCGCCAGCAGCTTGGTAGGCGGGAGCACAGATACGCAGTATTTT.

The chain is built from TRBV11-3 and TRBJ2-7; D uncertain. Trimming left V 1 base short and J 3 bases short, with 7 bases between. Per the germline V gene, CDR1 is SGHNT and CDR2 is YENEEA. The CDR3 contains 13 residues. CDR3 sequence: CASSLGAYYEQYF. The CDR3 bases are TGTGCCAGCAGCTTAGGGGCCTACTACGAGCAGTACTTC.

The V and J genes are TRBV24-1 and TRBJ1-5; D uncertain. Germline V lookup: CDR1 KGHDR, CDR2 SFDVKD. The ends were cut back, 4 bases at V and 0 bases at J, with 3 bases in the middle. This CDR3 has 13 amino acids. DNA for the CDR3: TGTGCCACCAGTGAGTATAGCAATCAGCCCCAGCATTTT. Residues: CATSEYSNQPQHF.